This T cell receptor (beta chain) was captured in a study of shared clonotypes between healthy human individuals. Study conclusions and caveats: An expected dependence of interdonor clonotype sharing on sequencing depth was noted.

Regarding this clone: What it recognizes is unknown. The sample carries other DNA sequences with the same CDR3.

Approximately 90 million PBMCs went into genomic DNA for unsorted samples. The V end lost 1 base, the J end lost 0 bases, and 9 bases lay between the germline ends. CDR1 and CDR2 from the germline V gene are SGHTA and FQGTGA. The CDR3 has 16 amino acids. Evenly divided among several immunoSEQ plates was the genomic DNA of each subset. PCR replicates from unsorted PBMC used 250 to 300 ng DNA, and this amount was approximately 30,000 T cell genomes. Method: immunoSEQ multiplex PCR; TCRdb's copy keeps in-frame clones and lacks some. The sample gives about half a million clones, 60% to 80% of which show up once; around 12% is in the top ten.

The gene calls are TRBV7-3 and TRBJ2-2; D unclear. Material: PBMCs. The TCR was taken from a woman in her 40s in good health. Some clones in this sample may be carry-over from other donors' samples. CDR3 in amino acids: CASSLSAATNTGELFF. The CDR3 DNA follows: TGTGCCAGCAGCTTAAGTGCGGCAACGAACACCGGGGAGCTGTTTTTT.